This T cell receptor beta chain comes out of a study of T-cell memory formation after mild COVID-19. Whole-study context: For the most part, TCR clusters were specific to one donor. General study findings and limits: CD4+ contracting clones lay mainly in CM and EM, CD8+ ones in EMRA. Within pre-infection memory, some responding clones were found, suggesting cross-reactive memory joined.

The V end lost 6 bases, the J end lost 3 bases, and 21 bases lay between the germline ends. Germline lookup yields CDR1 MNHEY and CDR2 SVGEGT. CDR3 size: 17 residues. Note on this clonotype: No antigen is known for it.

TCRdb re-analysed the 5' RACE reads in MiXCR, keeping a single row per CDR3 protein. In the table there are roughly 400,000 distinct CDR3 sequences, 16% of which are singletons. The clonotype was recovered from a man aged 18 to 29 who had mild COVID-19 (a few samples of this study predate the infection). Cell type and time point are not known. Sequenced: PBMCs or a T cell subset sorted from them (not recorded which). This chain connects TRBV6-2 or TRBV6-3 to TRBJ1-5; D perhaps matches TRBD1 (6 bases). In DNA form, the CDR3 reads TGTGCCAGCAGCTCCGCAGGCGGGGGGCACTTCAATCAGCCCCAGCATTTT. It specifies CASSSAGGGHFNQPQHF.